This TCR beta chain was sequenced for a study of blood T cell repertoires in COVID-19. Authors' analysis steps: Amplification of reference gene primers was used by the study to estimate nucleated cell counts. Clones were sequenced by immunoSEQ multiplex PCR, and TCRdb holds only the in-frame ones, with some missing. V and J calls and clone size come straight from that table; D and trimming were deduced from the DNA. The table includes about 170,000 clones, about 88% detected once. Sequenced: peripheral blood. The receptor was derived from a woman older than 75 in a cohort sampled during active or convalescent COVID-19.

For the CDR3, the DNA is TGTGCCAGCAACCCAGTGGGCAGGCACACTGAAGCTTTCTTT. This encodes CASNPVGRHTEAFF. The chain couples TRBV5-6 to TRBJ1-1; D is unclear. CDR1 and CDR2 (germline): SGHDT, YYEEEE. With 6 bases removed from V and 3 bases from J, the gap between germline ends came to 15 bases. CDR3 length equals 14 residues. The variable domain in full, with the rest retrieved from reference TRBV5-6 and TRBJ1-1, is DAGVTQSPTHLIKTRGQQVTLRCSPKSGHDTVSWYQQALGQGPQFIFQYYEEEERQRGNFPDRFSGHQFPNYSSELNVNALLLGDSALYLCASNPVGRHTEAFFGQGTRLTVV.